Following are 28 T cell receptor beta chains from one sample sequenced in a study of vaccination effects on CD4 cells after COVID-19. Antigen-specific CD4+ T cells were expanded with viral peptide pools in the ViraFEST assay before sequencing. Subsequent to roughly 9 days of culture, CD4+ T cells were isolated. Participants were vaccinated with two doses of either the BNT162b2 or mRNA-1273 vaccine. The antigens these receptors bind are not known. Repertoires were generated with immunoSEQ multiplex PCR, while TCRdb's copy carries only in-frame clones and drops some. This sample yields approximately 70,000 clones, of which approximately 81% are seen a single time; 0.95% to 1.5% belongs to the top ten. Here the sequenced sample was CD4+ T cells from PBMCs cultured with HCoV-229E spike peptides, taken after COVID-19 vaccination. These receptors came from a human donor who received a COVID-19 vaccine.

The chain carries TRBV6-5 and TRBJ1-5; no clear D. The CDR3 contains 13 residues. V was pared by 5 bases and J by 0 bases, with 5 bases between. Germline V gene sequence: CDR1 MNHEY, CDR2 SVGAGI. CDR3 DNA sequence: TGTGCCAGCAGTACTGATAGCAATCAGCCCCAGCATTTT. Its protein is CASSTDSNQPQHF.

The rearrangement links TRBV7-7 to TRBJ1-3; D remains ambiguous. The V end lost 6 bases, the J end lost 2 bases, and 8 bases lay between the germline ends. Germline CDR1 and CDR2: SSHAT and FNYEAQ (reference sequence). The CDR3 contains 13 residues. The CDR3 here is CASSPDTGNTIYF. CDR3 sequence (DNA): TGTGCCAGCAGTCCCGACACTGGAAACACCATATATTTT.

V usage is TRBV6-5 and J usage is TRBJ2-1, with a weak D call TRBD1 (6 bases). Germline V CDR1 and CDR2: MNHEY, SVGAGI. Trimming took 7 bases from V and 7 from J, leaving 14 bases between them. CDR3 length equals 13 residues. DNA for the CDR3: TGTGCCAGCATCGACAGCAGGGGTAATGAGCAGTTCTTC. As protein: CASIDSRGNEQFF.

This chain connects TRBV2 to TRBJ2-3; no definite D call. This CDR3 spans 11 amino acids. Germline CDR1 and CDR2: SNHLY and FYNNEI. V was pared by 11 bases and J by 4 bases, with 10 bases between. The CDR3 DNA follows: TGTGCCTCTCGTGTTGCAGATACGCAGTATTTT. Its protein product is CASRVADTQYF.

The J gene is TRBJ1-2, the V gene TRBV5-1, with no clear D. This CDR3 has 14 residues. Per the germline V gene, CDR1 is SGHRS and CDR2 is YFSETQ. V lost 0 bases to trimming and J lost 2 bases, with 8 bases between them. The CDR3 loop is CASSLAQMNYGYTF. CDR3 coding DNA: TGCGCCAGCAGCTTGGCCCAGATGAACTATGGCTACACCTTC.

This clone was detected once. The chain links TRBV7-3 to TRBJ2-1; D unresolved. CDR3 length: 13 residues. Between the trimmed V and J ends, which lost 4 bases and 2 bases, there was a span of 6 bases. The germline gives CDR1 SGHTA, CDR2 FQGTGA. The CDR3 loop reads CASSSATYNEQFF. CDR3 bases: TGTGCCAGCAGCTCGGCCACCTACAATGAGCAGTTCTTC.

The chain is built from TRBV11-2 and TRBJ1-2; D is unclear. The CDR3 runs 14 residues. Per germline, CDR1 SGHAT and CDR2 FQNNGV. V gave up 8 bases and J gave up 5 bases, with 18 bases separating them. CDR3 sequence: CASSLNPTNYGYTF. As DNA, the CDR3 is TGTGCCAGCTCCCTCAATCCTACAAATTATGGCTACACCTTC. Full variable domain (missing parts from reference TRBV11-2 and TRBJ1-2): EAGVAQSPRYKIIEKRQSVAFWCNPISGHATLYWYQQILGQGPKLLIQFQNNGVVDDSQLPKDRFSAERLKGVDSTLKIQPAKLEDSAVYLCASSLNPTNYGYTFGSGTRLTVV.

The chain joins TRBV7-9 to TRBJ2-3, with 8 bases fitting TRBD1. This CDR3 contains 14 residues. Germline values: CDR1 SEHNR, CDR2 FQNEAQ (reference sequence). With 5 bases clipped from V and 5 bases from J, the junction kept 6 bases outside the gene matches. Here the CDR3 reads CASSPRQGLDTQYF. The CDR3 DNA reads as TGTGCCAGCAGCCCAAGACAGGGGCTAGATACGCAGTATTTT.

Note on this clone: One end of the junction varies from germline; a read error may be responsible. The CDR3 nucleotides read TGTGCCAGCAGTTTAAAGACCTATTATCCCTACCATGAGCAGTTCTTC. Encoded protein: CASSLKTYYPYHEQFF. The V call is TRBV6-5, the J call TRBJ2-1; D call uncertain. Germline lookup yields CDR1 MNHEY and CDR2 SVGAGI. The CDR3 has 16 amino acids.

This chain connects TRBV28 to TRBJ2-7; no clear D. V was shortened by 5 bases and J by 6 bases, with 17 bases between the two germline ends. The CDR3 extends over 14 amino acids. Germline CDR1 is MDHEN and CDR2 is SYDVKM. In nucleotides, the CDR3 is TGTGCCAGCAGTCCATCCTCTCCTAGTGCCGAGCAGTACGTC. Amino acid sequence: CASSPSSPSAEQYV.

In DNA form, the CDR3 reads TGTGCCAGCAGCCGCTCAGGGGGCACAAGCAATCAGCCCCAGCATTTT. Translation gives CASSRSGGTSNQPQHF. The rearrangement uses TRBV7-2 and TRBJ1-5; TRBD1 matches 8 bases. J was trimmed by 1 base and V by 5 bases; bases with no gene match: 7. The CDR3 sequence is 16 residues long. CDR1 is SGHTA and CDR2 is FQGNSA in the germline V gene.

This clone has only one observation. The chain carries TRBV2 and TRBJ1-5, with a weak D call TRBD1 (5 bases). The V end was cut by 1 base, the J end by 10 bases, with 17 bases between. This CDR3 is built from 15 residues. Germline V gene sequence: CDR1 SNHLY, CDR2 FYNNEI. The CDR3: CASSEVAGRLSPQHF. CDR3 nucleotides: TGTGCCAGCAGTGAAGTAGCAGGGCGTCTCAGCCCCCAGCATTTT. Full variable domain (remainder filled in from reference TRBV2 and TRBJ1-5): EPEVTQTPSHQVTQMGQEVILRCVPISNHLYFYWYRQILGQKVEFLVSFYNNEISEKSEIFDDQFSVERPDGSNFTLKIRSTKLEDSAMYFCASSEVAGRLSPQHFGDGTRLSIL.

The chain is built from TRBV24-1 and TRBJ2-1; 9 nucleotides align to TRBD1. The V and J ends lost 4 bases and 6 bases, in that order; junction bases with no gene match: 12. This CDR3 region has 17 residues. Germline lookup yields CDR1 KGHDR and CDR2 SFDVKD. CDR3 sequence: CATSEIPGTGSSNEQFF. The CDR3, as DNA: TGTGCCACCAGTGAAATCCCCGGGACAGGGAGTTCCAATGAGCAGTTCTTC.

Relative to its sample, this clone is medium-sized (0.01 to 0.1%). This CDR3 is CAWSVLGTGNTGELFF. As DNA, the CDR3 is TGTGCCTGGAGTGTCCTCGGGACAGGGAACACCGGGGAGCTGTTTTTT. V gene TRBV30 combines with J gene TRBJ2-2, with 8 positions matching TRBD1. J lost 1 base, V lost 0 bases, and 4 bases had no gene match. In germline, CDR1 is GTSNPN, CDR2 SVGIG (reference sequence). The CDR3 covers 16 residues.

The chain combines TRBV9 with TRBJ1-3; possible D gene TRBD1, 6 bases. The CDR3 loop spans 16 amino acids. Trimming took 4 bases from V and 4 from J, leaving 18 bases between them. Germline loops: CDR1 SGDLS, CDR2 YYNGEE. The CDR3 region is CASSPNPTGRGNTIYF. The CDR3 DNA follows: TGTGCCAGCAGCCCGAATCCTACAGGGAGAGGAAACACCATATATTTT. Combining the CDR3 with reference TRBV9 and TRBJ1-3 gives the whole variable domain DSGVTQTPKHLITATGQRVTLRCSPRSGDLSVYWYQQSLDQGLQFLIQYYNGEERAKGNILERFSAQQFPDLHSELNLSSLELGDSALYFCASSPNPTGRGNTIYFGEGSWLTVV.

CDR3 protein: CASSPTGYTEAFF. The CDR3, as DNA: TGTGCCAGCAGCCCAACAGGGTACACTGAAGCTTTCTTT. The V and J genes are TRBV12-3 or TRBV12-4 and TRBJ1-1; a weak D match, TRBD1 (6 bases). This CDR3 region has 13 residues. V was trimmed by 6 bases and J by 3 bases, leaving 11 bases between them.

V usage is TRBV6-1 and J usage is TRBJ2-7, with 7 bases matching TRBD1. Trimming at V came to 2 bases and at J to 0 bases, leaving 4 bases not matched to a gene. Germline CDR1 is MNHNS and CDR2 is SASEGT. There are 15 residues in the CDR3. CDR3 sequence: CASSERGGFSYEQYV. The CDR3 region has the DNA TGTGCCAGCAGTGAACGAGGGGGCTTCTCCTACGAGCAGTACGTC.

As to this clone: Distinct nucleotide sequences in the sample also encode this CDR3. The gene calls are TRBV5-1 and TRBJ2-1; TRBD1 aligns across 9 bases. Germline loops: CDR1 SGHRS, CDR2 YFSETQ. This CDR3 spans 14 amino acids. The V segment lost 0 bases and the J segment 5 bases; nucleotides outside the gene matches: 0. The CDR3 DNA is TGCGCCAGCAGCTTGGGGACAGGGGACAATGAGCAGTTCTTC. Its protein is CASSLGTGDNEQFF.

The chain has TRBV30 and TRBJ2-3; weak D call: TRBD2 (7 bases). This CDR3 has 13 residues. Germline V lookup: CDR1 GTSNPN, CDR2 SVGIG (reference sequence). The chain's CDR3 is CGGGGLGTDTQYF. The CDR3 nucleotides are TGTGGTGGGGGGGGGCTGGGCACAGATACGCAGTATTTT. Filled out from reference TRBV30 and TRBJ2-3, the complete variable domain reads SQTIHQWPATLVQPVGSPLSLECTVEGTSNPNLYWYRQAAGRGLQLLFYSVGIGQISSEVPQNLSASRPQDRQFILSSKKLLLSDSGFYLCGGGGLGTDTQYFGPGTRLTVL.

This clone was recorded once. The chain links TRBV7-6 to TRBJ1-3, with 7 bases that match TRBD1. This CDR3 is 15 amino acids long. J lost 1 base, V lost 2 bases, and 2 bases had no gene match. Germline CDR1 is SGHVS and CDR2 is FNYEAQ. The chain's CDR3 is CASSLTGQSGNTIYF. The CDR3 DNA is TGTGCCAGCAGCTTAACGGGACAGTCTGGAAACACCATATATTTT.

The gene calls are TRBV24-1 and TRBJ1-5; 11 bases are shared with TRBD1. V lost 4 bases and J lost 3; bases outside the gene matches: 13. From germline, CDR1 is KGHDR and CDR2 SFDVKD. The CDR3 sequence is 19 residues long. Written as DNA, the CDR3 is TGTGCCACCAGTGACCCTAGGACAGGGGGCTTCTATTACAATCAGCCCCAGCATTTT. Protein sequence: CATSDPRTGGFYYNQPQHF.

CDR3 nucleotide sequence: TGTGCCAGCAGTCGTCCGGGACAGGGAAACTATGGCTACACCTTC. This translates into CASSRPGQGNYGYTF. The chain is built from TRBV6-5 and TRBJ1-2, with 9 nucleotides matching TRBD1. V lost 5 bases, J lost 2 bases, and 6 bases stayed unmatched. The CDR3 is 15 residues long. Germline V gene sequence: CDR1 MNHEY, CDR2 SVGAGI.

This chain connects TRBV6-4 to TRBJ2-3; D tentatively reads TRBD1 or TRBD2 (6 bases each). V lost 3 bases and J lost 3, with 7 bases in between. The CDR3 is 13 residues long. The germline V gene has CDR1 MRHNA and CDR2 SNTAGT. The CDR3 sequence is CASSEGGTDTQYF. In nucleotides, the CDR3 is TGTGCCAGCAGTGAAGGGGGGACAGATACGCAGTATTTT.

This clone showed up just once. The rearrangement uses TRBV3-1 (or the pseudogene TRBV3-2) and TRBJ2-5; D possibly corresponds to TRBD2 (6 bases). Germline assignment: CDR1 LGHDT and CDR2 YNNKEL (reference sequence). This CDR3 is built from 13 residues. V lost 6 bases and J lost 4, with 12 bases in between. CDR3 in DNA: TGTGCCAGCAGTTGGCAGGGAGGAGAGACCCAGTACTTC. It specifies CASSWQGGETQYF.

The V call is TRBV4-3, the J call TRBJ2-2; D remains unclear. Deletions cut 4 bases from V and 7 bases from J, with 10 bases between. Germline V gene data show CDR1 as LGHNA and CDR2 as YSLEER. The CDR3 is made up of 13 amino acids. CDR3 amino acids: CASSPSRIGELFF. CDR3 bases: TGCGCCAGCAGCCCCTCTCGGATCGGGGAGCTGTTTTTT.

This rearrangement joins TRBV7-7 to TRBJ2-5; no definite D call. Trimming removed 5 bases at V and 4 bases at J, with 23 bases between. The CDR3 totals 17 residues. Looked up from germline, CDR1 is SSHAT and CDR2 is FNYEAQ (reference sequence). The CDR3, as DNA: TGTGCCAGCAGCCTTGGCGTAGTGGGGATAGGTCTAGAGACCCAGTACTTC. It encodes CASSLGVVGIGLETQYF.

The chain employs TRBV3-1 (or the pseudogene TRBV3-2) and TRBJ1-1, with D perhaps TRBD1 (5 bases). Germline values: CDR1 LGHDT, CDR2 YNNKEL (reference sequence). The V end lost 4 bases, the J end lost 5 bases, and 17 bases lay between the germline ends. There are 15 residues in the CDR3. The CDR3: CASSPLHGGRTEAFF. The CDR3 coding sequence is TGTGCCAGCAGCCCCCTGCATGGGGGAAGGACTGAAGCTTTCTTT.

The rearrangement uses TRBV6-5 and TRBJ1-2; 9 bases map to TRBD1. With V trimmed by 0 bases and J by 4 bases, 6 bases remained unmatched. In germline, CDR1 is MNHEY, CDR2 SVGAGI. The length of the CDR3 is 16 residues. The CDR3 spells CASSYSMPTGGYGYTF. The CDR3 region has the DNA TGTGCCAGCAGTTACTCGATGCCGACAGGGGGCTATGGCTACACCTTC.